These T cell receptor beta chains were read from a single sample in a study of T cells in Graves' hyperthyroidism and ophthalmopathy. A single record per CDR3 protein comes from TCRdb applying MiXCR to the multiplex PCR reads. The top ten clones hold 49% of a sample with about 460,000 distinct CDR3 sequences, under 25% of them seen once. The specimen was blood. The receptors were gathered from a woman in her seventies with Graves' ophthalmopathy. Each CDR3 is given with its conserved first and last residue. D genes are given only for firm matches. The listing skips clone size in some rows; elsewhere it reads once, few, many or a size class.

clone_size	v_call	d_call	cdr3_length	j_call	cdr3_aa	cdr3_nt
many	TRBV11-1	TRBD2	16	TRBJ2-1	CASSLGPSGSGNEQFF	TGTGCCAGCAGCTTAGGCCCTAGCGGGAGTGGTAATGAGCAGTTCTTC
many	TRBV7-8	TRBD2	15	TRBJ2-3	CASSISGTNTDTQYF	TGTGCCAGCAGCATCTCCGGGACTAACACAGATACGCAGTATTTT
once	TRBV19	TRBD1	15	TRBJ2-1	CASSTSGTVNNEQFF	TGTGCCAGTAGCACTTCCGGGACAGTCAACAATGAGCAGTTCTTC
.	TRBV4-2	.	15	TRBJ2-2	CASSQEGLPGGELFF	TGTGCCAGCAGCCAAGAGGGCCTCCCCGGGGGGGAGCTGTTTTTT
many	TRBV2	.	15	TRBJ2-3	CASSEFRGRTDTQYF	TGTGCCAGCAGTGAGTTTCGCGGCCGCACAGATACGCAGTATTTT
few	TRBV12-3/TRBV12-4	.	13	TRBJ1-5	CASSPRQNQPQHF	TGTGCCAGCAGCCCCCGACAAAATCAGCCCCAGCATTTT
.	TRBV20-1	.	14	TRBJ2-3	CSARGQGRTDTQYF	TGCAGTGCTAGAGGTCAGGGTCGGACAGATACGCAGTATTTT
.	TRBV30	.	15	TRBJ2-3	CAWSVGGLDTDTQYF	TGTGCCTGGAGTGTGGGGGGTCTTGACACAGATACGCAGTATTTT
.	TRBV2	TRBD2	15	TRBJ2-7	CASRDPGLASSEQYF	TGTGCCAGCAGGGACCCGGGACTAGCGTCGTCCGAGCAGTACTTC
many	TRBV12-3/TRBV12-4	.	16	TRBJ2-1	CASSLLVGHSYNEQFF	TGTGCCAGCAGCCTCCTAGTCGGGCACTCCTACAATGAGCAGTTCTTC
.	TRBV4-1	.	15	TRBJ2-1	CASSPPTGPYNEQFF	TGCGCCAGCAGCCCGCCGACGGGCCCCTACAATGAGCAGTTCTTC
.	TRBV20-1	TRBD2	12	TRBJ2-1	CSARREWDEQFF	TGCAGTGCTAGGCGGGAGTGGGATGAGCAGTTCTTC
many	TRBV12-3/TRBV12-4	.	12	TRBJ2-2	CASSPGVGELFF	TGTGCCAGCAGCCCAGGGGTCGGGGAGCTGTTTTTT